A selection of T cell receptor beta chains follows, all from one sample in a study of cytomegalovirus exposure and HLA in healthy donors. Measured with immunoSEQ multiplex PCR; TCRdb has only the in-frame clones, and not every one. This table holds 150,000 to 200,000 clones, around 76% found once. Material: PBMCs. The receptors were sampled from a woman under 40 in good health and CMV-seropositive. Both conserved end residues are part of each CDR3. Fields, in order: J gene, V gene, clone size, CDR3 protein. Clone size is stated in some rows and not others, as once, few, many or a class when expanded.

TRBJ1-3 TRBV7-9 . CASSILSSGNTIYF
TRBJ1-1 TRBV5-1 . CASSLTLGQGAGTEAFF
TRBJ1-2 TRBV19 . CASSIRQGARNYGYTF
TRBJ1-1 TRBV11-2 . CASSLDRVTEAFF
TRBJ1-2 TRBV7-9 . CASSFGGSNYGYTF
TRBJ2-7 TRBV19 . CASSLHRGVAYEQYF
TRBJ2-3 TRBV15 . CATSRDASYTDTQYF
TRBJ2-7 TRBV28 . CASSLTGAYEQYF
TRBJ2-4 TRBV13 . CASSSGTGENIQYF
TRBJ1-1 TRBV7-2 . CASSQWRGEAFF
TRBJ2-2 TRBV19 . CASRPQGGILGGELFF
TRBJ2-7 TRBV5-1 few CASSRGSSYEQYF
TRBJ2-1 TRBV27 . CASSLEREGYNEQFF
TRBJ2-2 TRBV5-1 . CASSPGQGASGELFF
TRBJ2-7 TRBV27 . CASSRRRGEGRTYEQYF
TRBJ1-2 TRBV19 . CASSPQDSYGYTF
TRBJ1-5 TRBV5-8 . CASSLGQGVWGQPQHF
TRBJ1-2 TRBV4-3 . CASSQDRTEAAIYGYTF
TRBJ2-7 TRBV28 . CASSFGTSVSYEQYF
TRBJ2-5 TRBV6-5 . CASSWDREETQYF
TRBJ2-7 TRBV9 . CASSGGLAETYEQYF
TRBJ2-1 TRBV12-5 once CASGLVLGGGHHNEQFF
TRBJ1-2 TRBV10-3 . CAISERDRENYGYTF